Shown below are 10 T cell receptor beta chains from a single sample sequenced in a study of OX40 agonist ivuxolimab in advanced cancers. The table came from immunoSEQ multiplex PCR; TCRdb's copy has only in-frame clones and leaves some out. This table holds 70,000 or so clones, around 87% found once. The sequencing used CD4+ or CD8+ T cells sorted from blood, collected in a trial of the OX40 agonist ivuxolimab. The origin of the receptors is an adult with an advanced solid tumor such as melanoma, head and neck, liver or kidney cancer.

The chain is built from TRBV14 and TRBJ2-7; D unresolved. Germline CDR1 reads SGHDN; CDR2 reads FVKESK. V was trimmed by 1 base and J by 7 bases, leaving 11 bases between them. The CDR3 length is 13 residues. The CDR3 nucleotides read TGTGCCAGCAGCCAAGTTCAATCGTTGGAGCAGTACTTC. This translates into CASSQVQSLEQYF.

The chain joins TRBV30 to TRBJ1-1, with 7 bases that match TRBD1. The trim removed 4 bases at V and 0 bases at J, leaving 14 bases unmatched. The CDR3 extends over 17 amino acids. Germline V lookup: CDR1 GTSNPN, CDR2 SVGIG (reference sequence). CDR3 in amino acids: CAWTSRVEGAMNTEAFF. The DNA for the CDR3 is TGTGCCTGGACCAGTCGAGTGGAGGGGGCCATGAACACTGAAGCTTTCTTT.

DNA of the CDR3: TGTGCCAGCAGTGTTTGGCCGGGACAGGGGACTGGGGCCAACGTCCTGACTTTC. Its translation: CASSVWPGQGTGANVLTF. This chain joins TRBV6-1 and TRBJ2-6, with 10 bases fitting TRBD1. Germline CDR1 MNHNS, CDR2 SASEGT. The trim removed 4 bases at V and 2 bases at J, leaving 8 bases unmatched. The CDR3 is 18 residues long.

This clone was recorded once. The chain combines TRBV5-1 with TRBJ2-7; 9 bases are shared with TRBD1. This CDR3 region has 15 residues. V dropped 0 bases and J dropped 3; count of bases not matched to a gene: 4. CDR1 SGHRS and CDR2 YFSETQ come from the germline V gene. CDR3 sequence: CASSLGDRDFYEQYF. The CDR3 DNA sequence: TGCGCCAGCAGCTTGGGGGACAGGGACTTCTACGAGCAGTACTTC.

This sequence joins TRBV4-3 and TRBJ2-1, with 15 bases lining up with TRBD2. The germline V gene encodes CDR1 LGHNA and CDR2 YSLEER. Germline trimming cut 4 bases from V and 7 bases from J; bases unmatched to any gene: 5. The CDR3 contains 16 residues. The chain's CDR3 is CASSPGLAGGDNEQFF. The CDR3, as DNA: TGCGCCAGCAGCCCCGGACTAGCGGGGGGGGATAATGAGCAGTTCTTC.

The chain joins TRBV5-1 to TRBJ2-5; D possibly corresponds to TRBD2 (5 bases). This CDR3 has 13 residues. The ends were cut back, 4 bases at V and 5 bases at J, with 12 bases in the middle. Germline-derived CDR1 and CDR2 are SGHRS and YFSETQ. The CDR3 DNA reads as TGCGCCAGCAGCCCGTCGGGGTTGGAGACCCAGTACTTC. Amino acid sequence: CASSPSGLETQYF. The full variable domain, its missing parts supplied by reference TRBV5-1 and TRBJ2-5, is KAGVTQTPRYLIKTRGQQVTLSCSPISGHRSVSWYQQTPGQGLQFLFEYFSETQRNKGNFPGRFSGRQFSNSRSEMNVSTLELGDSALYLCASSPSGLETQYFGPGTRLLVL.

The chain joins TRBV11-2 to TRBJ2-7; D gene unclear. From germline, CDR1 is SGHAT and CDR2 FQNNGV. Trimming pared 2 bases from V and 3 bases from J, leaving 8 bases between. This CDR3 is built from 13 residues. The CDR3 coding sequence is TGTGCCAGCAGCTTAAGGCCCGACTACGAGCAGTACTTC. Protein product: CASSLRPDYEQYF.

This chain joins TRBV18 and TRBJ1-1; D unresolved. The CDR3 extends over 12 amino acids. The V end lost 2 bases, the J end lost 6 bases, and 7 bases lay between the germline ends. The germline V gene has CDR1 KGHSH and CDR2 LQKENI. The CDR3 nucleotides read TGTGCCAGCTCACCAGGGAGGTCTGAAGCTTTCTTT. This sequence encodes CASSPGRSEAFF.

This chain joins TRBV27 and TRBJ2-1; 10 positions agree with TRBD2. The CDR3 is made up of 15 amino acids. With V trimmed by 4 bases and J by 3 bases, 3 bases remained unmatched. Germline CDR1 is MNHEY and CDR2 is SMNVEV (reference sequence). The CDR3 DNA sequence: TGTGCCAGCAGTTCACTAGCGGGGAACTACAATGAGCAGTTCTTC. It is translated as CASSSLAGNYNEQFF.

The V and J genes are TRBV19 and TRBJ2-1, with TRBD2 matching over 7 bases. J lost 1 base, V lost 6 bases, and 9 bases had no gene match. The germline V gene encodes CDR1 LNHDA and CDR2 SQIVND (reference sequence). This CDR3 has 16 residues. The CDR3 nucleotides read TGTGCCAGTAGATCAGCGACTAGCCGATCCTACAATGAGCAGTTCTTC. Residues: CASRSATSRSYNEQFF.